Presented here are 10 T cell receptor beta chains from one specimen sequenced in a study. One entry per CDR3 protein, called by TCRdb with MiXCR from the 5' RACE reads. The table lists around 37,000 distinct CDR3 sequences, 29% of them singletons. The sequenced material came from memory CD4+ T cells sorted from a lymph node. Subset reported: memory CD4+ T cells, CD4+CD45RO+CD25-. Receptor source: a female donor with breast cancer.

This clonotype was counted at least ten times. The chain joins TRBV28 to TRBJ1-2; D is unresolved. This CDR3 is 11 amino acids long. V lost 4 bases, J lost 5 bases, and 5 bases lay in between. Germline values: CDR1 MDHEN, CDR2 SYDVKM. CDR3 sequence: CASSSSYGYTF. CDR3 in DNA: TGTGCCAGCAGTTCGAGTTATGGCTACACCTTC.

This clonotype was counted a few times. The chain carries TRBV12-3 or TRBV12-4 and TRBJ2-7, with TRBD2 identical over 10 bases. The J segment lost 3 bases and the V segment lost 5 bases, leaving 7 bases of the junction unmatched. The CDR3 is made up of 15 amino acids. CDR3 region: CASSPRTSGHYEQYF. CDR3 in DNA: TGTGCCAGCAGTCCCCGGACTAGCGGCCACTACGAGCAGTACTTC.

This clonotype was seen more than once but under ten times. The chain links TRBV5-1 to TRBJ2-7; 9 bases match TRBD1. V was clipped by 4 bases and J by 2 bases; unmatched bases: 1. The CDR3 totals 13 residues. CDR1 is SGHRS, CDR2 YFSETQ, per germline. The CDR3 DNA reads TGCGCCAGCAGCAGGACAGGGGCCTACGAGCAGTACTTC. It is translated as CASSRTGAYEQYF.

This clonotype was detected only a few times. CDR3: CASRKAGETQYF. In DNA form, the CDR3 reads TGTGCCAGCAGAAAGGCTGGGGAGACCCAGTACTTC. J is TRBJ2-5 and V is TRBV28; no clear D gene. Trimming left V 6 bases short and J 5 bases short, with 10 bases between. Germline CDR1 and CDR2: MDHEN and SYDVKM. The CDR3 is made up of 12 amino acids.

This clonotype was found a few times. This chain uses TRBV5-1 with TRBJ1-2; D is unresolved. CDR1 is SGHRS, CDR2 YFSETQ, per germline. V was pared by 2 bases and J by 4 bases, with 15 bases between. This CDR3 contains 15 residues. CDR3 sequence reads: CASSFASGSLYGYTF. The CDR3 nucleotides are TGCGCCAGCAGCTTCGCAAGTGGCTCCCTCTATGGCTACACCTTC. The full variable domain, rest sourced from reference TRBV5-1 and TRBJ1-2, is KAGVTQTPRYLIKTRGQQVTLSCSPISGHRSVSWYQQTPGQGLQFLFEYFSETQRNKGNFPGRFSGRQFSNSRSEMNVSTLELGDSALYLCASSFASGSLYGYTFGSGTRLTVV.

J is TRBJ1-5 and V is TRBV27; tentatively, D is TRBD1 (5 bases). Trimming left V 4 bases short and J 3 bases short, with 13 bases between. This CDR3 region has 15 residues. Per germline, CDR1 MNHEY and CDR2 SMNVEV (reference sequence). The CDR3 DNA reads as TGTGCCAGCAGTTGTGAGGACACGAACAATCAGCCCCAGCATTTT. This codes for CASSCEDTNNQPQHF.

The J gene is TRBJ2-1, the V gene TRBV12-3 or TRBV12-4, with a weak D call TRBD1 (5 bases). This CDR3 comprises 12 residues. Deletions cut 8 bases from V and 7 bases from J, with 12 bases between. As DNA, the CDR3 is TGTGCCAGCTCTCCCTCAGGGAATGAGCAGTTCTTC. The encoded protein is CASSPSGNEQFF.

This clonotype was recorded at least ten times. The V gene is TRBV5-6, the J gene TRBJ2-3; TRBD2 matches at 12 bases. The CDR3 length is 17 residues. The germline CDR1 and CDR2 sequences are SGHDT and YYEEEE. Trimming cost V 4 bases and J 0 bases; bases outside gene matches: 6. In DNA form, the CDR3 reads TGTGCCAGCAGCCCAGGGACTAGCGGGTCTAGCACAGATACGCAGTATTTT. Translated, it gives CASSPGTSGSSTDTQYF.

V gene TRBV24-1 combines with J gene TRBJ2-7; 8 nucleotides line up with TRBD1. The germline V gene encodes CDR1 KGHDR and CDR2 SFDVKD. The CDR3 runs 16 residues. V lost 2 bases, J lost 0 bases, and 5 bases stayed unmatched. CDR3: CATSDSGDRSSYEQYF. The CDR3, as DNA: TGTGCCACCAGTGATTCGGGGGACAGGAGCTCCTACGAGCAGTACTTC.

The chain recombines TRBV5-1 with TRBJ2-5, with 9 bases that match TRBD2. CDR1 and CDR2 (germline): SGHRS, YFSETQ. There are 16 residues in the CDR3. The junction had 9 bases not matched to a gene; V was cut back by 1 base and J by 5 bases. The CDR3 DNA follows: TGCGCCAGCAGCTTGTTTGCGGGAGGGCCAGAGGAGACCCAGTACTTC. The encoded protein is CASSLFAGGPEETQYF.